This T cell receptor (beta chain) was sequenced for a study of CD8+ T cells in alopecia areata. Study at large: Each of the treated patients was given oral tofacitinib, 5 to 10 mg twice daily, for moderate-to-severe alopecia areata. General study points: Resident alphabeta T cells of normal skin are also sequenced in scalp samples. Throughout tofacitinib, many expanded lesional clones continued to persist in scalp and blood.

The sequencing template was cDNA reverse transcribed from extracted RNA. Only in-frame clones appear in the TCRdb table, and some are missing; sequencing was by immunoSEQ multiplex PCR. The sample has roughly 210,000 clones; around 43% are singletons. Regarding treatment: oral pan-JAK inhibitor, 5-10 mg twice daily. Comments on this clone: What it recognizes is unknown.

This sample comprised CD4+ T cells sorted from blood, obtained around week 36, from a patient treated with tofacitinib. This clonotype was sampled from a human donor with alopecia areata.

The CDR3 DNA follows: TGTGCCAGCCACGCAGGGGACAGGGCCTACGAGCAGTACTTC. It is translated as CASHAGDRAYEQYF. This chain connects TRBV19 to TRBJ2-7; 9 positions agree with TRBD1. Germline-derived CDR1 and CDR2 are LNHDA and SQIVND (reference sequence). This CDR3 has 14 amino acids. J lost 2 bases, V lost 9 bases, and 8 bases had no gene match. Full variable domain (outside the CDR3, taken from reference TRBV19 and TRBJ2-7): DGGITQSPKYLFRKEGQNVTLSCEQNLNHDAMYWYRQDPGQGLRLIYYSQIVNDFQKGDIAEGYSVSREKKESFPLTVTSAQKNPTAFYLCASHAGDRAYEQYFGPGTRLTVT.